Presented here are 12 T cell receptor beta chains from one specimen sequenced in a study of PD-1 blockade in classical Hodgkin lymphoma. Profiling relied on immunoSEQ multiplex PCR, and the TCRdb table lists in-frame clones only, not all of them. The repertoire includes about 47,000 clones, 80% of them detected once, and 19% sits in the top ten. Time point given: cycle 4 day 1 (C4D1), after less than 7 weeks of nivolumab. There was relapse after autologous stem cell transplantation in every patient, and there was variation in brentuximab vedotin exposure. The sequencing used peripheral blood mononuclear cells (PBMCs), collected before the fourth cycle of nivolumab. The source of these receptors is a human donor with classical Hodgkin lymphoma.

A single count supports this clone. This rearrangement joins TRBV7-2 to TRBJ1-1, with D hard to call. Per germline, CDR1 SGHTA and CDR2 FQGNSA. Trimming left V 2 bases short and J 4 bases short, with 11 bases between. The CDR3 covers 14 residues. The CDR3 DNA sequence: TGTGCCAGCAGCTTACTCAGGAGTCCCACTGAAGCTTTCTTT. This codes for CASSLLRSPTEAFF. Using reference TRBV7-2 and TRBJ1-1 for the parts outside the CDR3, the full variable domain is GAGVSQSPSNKVTEKGKDVELRCDPISGHTALYWYRQSLGQGLEFLIYFQGNSAPDKSGLPSDRFSAERTGGSVSTLTIQRTQQEDSAVYLCASSLLRSPTEAFFGQGTRLTVV.

The sample holds a few counts of this clone. The rearrangement joins TRBV9 to TRBJ1-3; TRBD1 aligns across 7 bases. V dropped 0 bases and J dropped 9; count of bases not matched to a gene: 3. CDR1 and CDR2 from the germline V gene are SGDLS and YYNGEE. This CDR3 contains 13 residues. CDR3 in amino acids: CASSVDRGGTIYF. The CDR3 nucleotides read TGTGCCAGCAGCGTAGACAGGGGCGGCACCATATATTTT.

There are a few counts of this clone. This sample includes further DNA sequences coding for the same CDR3. J is TRBJ1-3 and V is TRBV7-2, with TRBD1 matching 9 bases. J lost 7 bases, V lost 1 base, and 2 bases had no gene match. This CDR3 has 14 residues. The germline V gene has CDR1 SGHTA and CDR2 FQGNSA. The CDR3, as DNA: TGTGCCAGCAGCTTAGTGGGACAGGGTAACACCATATATTTT. As protein: CASSLVGQGNTIYF.

This clone came up once. J is TRBJ2-7 and V is TRBV28, with 8 bases matching TRBD1. Looked up from germline, CDR1 is MDHEN and CDR2 is SYDVKM. This CDR3 is built from 15 residues. With 6 bases clipped from V and 2 bases from J, the junction kept 9 bases outside the gene matches. CDR3 in amino acids: CASRVRGQGAYEQYF. In DNA form, the CDR3 reads TGTGCCAGCAGAGTACGAGGACAGGGCGCCTACGAGCAGTACTTC.

In this sample, this clone turned up once. The chain recombines TRBV4-2 with TRBJ1-2, with D unresolved. Deletions cut 5 bases from V and 8 bases from J, with 27 bases between. CDR3 size: 17 residues. CDR1 LGHNA and CDR2 YNFKEQ come from the germline V gene. In nucleotides, the CDR3 is TGTGCCAGCAGCTGGTCGACGCCCCGGACTGTCCCCCTAGGCTACACCTTC. It encodes CASSWSTPRTVPLGYTF.

The gene calls are TRBV5-1 and TRBJ2-5; TRBD2 matches 7 bases. Germline CDR1 reads SGHRS; CDR2 reads YFSETQ. V lost 4 bases and J lost 3; bases outside the gene matches: 6. This CDR3 comprises 14 residues. CDR3 in amino acids: CASSRDYVKETQYF. As DNA, the CDR3 is TGCGCCAGCAGCAGGGACTATGTGAAAGAGACCCAGTACTTC.

J is TRBJ2-5 and V is TRBV6-6; 8 positions agree with TRBD1. The J segment lost 5 bases and the V segment lost 5 bases, leaving 10 bases of the junction unmatched. The CDR3 covers 15 residues. CDR1 and CDR2 from the germline V gene are MNHNY and SVGAGI (reference sequence). Here the CDR3 reads CASSPMTGVGETQYF. CDR3 DNA: TGTGCCAGCAGTCCCATGACAGGGGTCGGGGAGACCCAGTACTTC.

This chain connects TRBV6-1 to TRBJ1-4, with D maybe TRBD1 (5 bases). V shed 6 bases and J shed 6 bases, with 14 bases lying between them. In germline, CDR1 is MNHNS, CDR2 SASEGT. This CDR3 has 14 amino acids. The CDR3 DNA reads as TGTGCCAGCAGGAGGGACCTGTCGGATGAAAAACTGTTTTTT. Its protein product is CASRRDLSDEKLFF.

The chain is built from TRBV2 and TRBJ2-7; 13 bases map to TRBD2. This CDR3 spans 18 amino acids. Unmatched junction bases numbered 7, after V lost 0 bases and J lost 2 bases. Looked up from germline, CDR1 is SNHLY and CDR2 is FYNNEI. The CDR3 region has the DNA TGTGCCAGCAGTGAAGCGCGACGACTAGCGGGGGGTCCCTACGAGCAGTACTTC. This codes for CASSEARRLAGGPYEQYF. Filled out from reference TRBV2 and TRBJ2-7, the complete variable domain reads EPEVTQTPSHQVTQMGQEVILRCVPISNHLYFYWYRQILGQKVEFLVSFYNNEISEKSEIFDDQFSVERPDGSNFTLKIRSTKLEDSAMYFCASSEARRLAGGPYEQYFGPGTRLTVT.

The chain joins TRBV7-9 to TRBJ1-4; 7 bases are shared with TRBD1. The CDR3 contains 15 residues. Trimming at V came to 2 bases and at J to 8 bases, leaving 8 bases not matched to a gene. CDR1 and CDR2 (germline): SEHNR, FQNEAQ (reference sequence). In nucleotides, the CDR3 is TGTGCCAGCAGCTTAATAGGGGGCGGGCAGGAAAAACTGTTTTTT. Translating it yields CASSLIGGGQEKLFF.

By share, this clone ranks as medium-sized. The chain has TRBV7-9 and TRBJ2-1; 9 nucleotides line up with TRBD2. This CDR3 has 14 amino acids. CDR1 and CDR2 (germline): SEHNR, FQNEAQ (reference sequence). V lost 3 bases to trimming and J lost 5 bases; unmatched junction nucleotides: 2. CDR3: CASSFRLADNEQFF. The CDR3 DNA reads as TGTGCCAGCAGCTTCAGACTAGCGGACAATGAGCAGTTCTTC.

The chain couples TRBV5-6 to TRBJ2-2; unclear D gene. The V end lost 3 bases, the J end lost 4 bases, and 7 bases lay between the germline ends. Per the germline V gene, CDR1 is SGHDT and CDR2 is YYEEEE. The CDR3 totals 13 residues. This CDR3 reads CASSSRFTGELFF. CDR3 sequence (DNA): TGTGCCAGCAGCTCGCGATTCACCGGGGAGCTGTTTTTT.